The 16 T cell receptor beta chains in this list originate from one sample, sequenced in a study of blood T cell repertoires in COVID-19. TCRdb's table, derived via immunoSEQ multiplex PCR, lists solely in-frame clones and lacks some. The sample lists approximately 290,000 clones; more than 65% were seen once. Sequenced sample: peripheral blood. Source of these receptors: a person between 65 and 80 years old with COVID-19, enrolled during active disease.

The chain joins TRBV27 to TRBJ2-2; D is possibly TRBD2 (6 bases). There are 15 residues in the CDR3. V was pared by 7 bases and J by 8 bases, with 20 bases between. The V gene's germline CDR1 is MNHEY and CDR2 SMNVEV (reference sequence). This CDR3 is CASTQRDFEGGELFF. DNA of the CDR3: TGTGCCAGCACCCAAAGGGACTTCGAAGGAGGGGAGCTGTTTTTT.

This sequence joins TRBV28 and TRBJ1-2; 8 nucleotides agree with TRBD1. Trimming at V came to 6 bases and at J to 5 bases, leaving 8 bases not matched to a gene. The CDR3 length is 14 residues. Looked up from germline, CDR1 is MDHEN and CDR2 is SYDVKM. CDR3 bases: TGTGCCAGCAGCACTGACAGGGGTGAATATGGCTACACCTTC. Its protein product is CASSTDRGEYGYTF.

This rearrangement joins TRBV24-1 to TRBJ2-1, with TRBD1 matching over 10 bases. After removal of 5 bases from V and 7 bases from J, the junction contained 16 bases not matched to a gene. The CDR3 loop spans 18 amino acids. CDR1 is KGHDR and CDR2 is SFDVKD in the germline V gene. The CDR3 coding sequence is TGTGCCACCAGTGCCCCTTTTGGACAGGGGGTCGCTCTGAATGAGCAGTTCTTC. Protein: CATSAPFGQGVALNEQFF.

The gene calls are TRBV14 and TRBJ1-1; the D is unclear. CDR1 and CDR2 (germline): SGHDN, FVKESK. Deletions cut 2 bases from V and 8 bases from J, with 18 bases between. This CDR3 has 15 residues. Here the CDR3 DNA reads TGTGCCAGCAGCCAACCCGGGAGTCTGTTTTCCGAAGCTTTCTTT. Amino acids: CASSQPGSLFSEAFF. The whole variable domain, remainder taken from reference TRBV14 and TRBJ1-1, is EAGVTQFPSHSVIEKGQTVTLRCDPISGHDNLYWYRRVMGKEIKFLLHFVKESKQDESGMPNNRFLAERTGGTYSTLKVQPAELEDSGVYFCASSQPGSLFSEAFFGQGTRLTVV.

The rearrangement links TRBV29-1 to TRBJ2-1; possible D gene TRBD1, 5 bases. CDR1 and CDR2 from the germline V gene are SQVTM and ANQGSEA. Trimming stripped 6 bases from V and 2 bases from J, with 11 bases between. This CDR3 is built from 13 residues. For the CDR3, the DNA is TGCAGCGTACCGACAGTTGCCTACAATGAGCAGTTCTTC. It yields the protein CSVPTVAYNEQFF.

The chain is built from TRBV9 and TRBJ1-5, with TRBD1 matching 7 bases. The CDR3 loop spans 15 amino acids. V dropped 0 bases and J dropped 2; count of bases not matched to a gene: 2. Per the germline V gene, CDR1 is SGDLS and CDR2 is YYNGEE. DNA for the CDR3: TGTGCCAGCAGCGTAGGGGACAGAGGCAATCAGCCCCAGCATTTT. Translated, it gives CASSVGDRGNQPQHF.

The rearrangement joins TRBV5-8 to TRBJ1-5, with a possible D match to TRBD1 (5 bases). CDR1 is SGHTS, CDR2 YDEGEE, per germline. The germline V and J ends were trimmed by 0 bases and 3 bases, with 10 bases remaining between them. The CDR3 runs 15 residues. This chain's CDR3 is CASSLGRDPNQPQHF. CDR3 nucleotides: TGTGCCAGCAGCTTGGGCAGGGATCCCAATCAGCCCCAGCATTTT.

V gene TRBV7-8 combines with J gene TRBJ1-2, with TRBD1 identical over 7 bases. The CDR3 has 19 residues. Trimming removed 5 bases from V and 4 bases from J; junction bases left unmatched: 22. Germline lookup yields CDR1 SGHVS and CDR2 FQNEAQ. CDR3 nucleotides: TGTGCCAGCAGCCCTGTAACCTCCGACAGACAGGGAGATGGCTATGGCTACACCTTC. Residues: CASSPVTSDRQGDGYGYTF.

V usage is TRBV28 and J usage is TRBJ1-5; D remains ambiguous. V gave up 7 bases and J gave up 1 base, with 11 bases separating them. This CDR3 has 14 residues. Germline CDR1 and CDR2: MDHEN and SYDVKM. The chain's CDR3 is CASTGGGSNQPQHF. CDR3 sequence (DNA): TGTGCCAGCACGGGAGGCGGAAGCAATCAGCCCCAGCATTTT.

Concerning this clone: Other DNA variants within this sample encode the same CDR3. The rearrangement uses TRBV5-1 and TRBJ2-1; 8 bases are a match to TRBD2. The CDR3 runs to 16 residues. CDR1 is SGHRS and CDR2 is YFSETQ in the germline V gene. Trimming cost V 0 bases and J 1 base; bases outside gene matches: 3. The CDR3 DNA reads as TGCGCCAGCAGCTTGGGTCTAGCGGGTTCCTACAATGAGCAGTTCTTC. The encoded protein is CASSLGLAGSYNEQFF.

This chain links TRBV2 with TRBJ1-5, with D unresolved. The V gene's germline CDR1 is SNHLY and CDR2 FYNNEI. CDR3 size: 14 residues. Between the trimmed V and J ends, which lost 5 bases and 6 bases, there was a span of 14 bases. DNA for the CDR3: TGTGCCAGCAGTCCGGAATACCGGGGTCAGCCCCAGCATTTT. This codes for CASSPEYRGQPQHF.

The chain joins TRBV27 to TRBJ2-1, with D maybe TRBD2 (6 bases). V dropped 2 bases and J dropped 0 bases, with 8 bases sitting between them. This CDR3 has 15 amino acids. Germline V gene lookup returns CDR1 MNHEY and CDR2 SMNVEV (reference sequence). The CDR3 DNA is TGTGCCAGCAGTTTACGGGGGAGCTCCTACAATGAGCAGTTCTTC. Encoded protein: CASSLRGSSYNEQFF.

This chain connects TRBV6-5 to TRBJ1-4; D perhaps matches TRBD1 (5 bases). V shed 2 bases and J shed 8 bases, with 12 bases lying between them. Per germline, CDR1 MNHEY and CDR2 SVGAGI. This CDR3 has 14 residues. The CDR3 here is CASSYGRRGEKLFF. The CDR3 DNA follows: TGTGCCAGCAGTTACGGGCGGCGGGGGGAAAAACTGTTTTTT.

The rearrangement links TRBV28 to TRBJ2-3; 10 bases agree with TRBD2. Germline V lookup: CDR1 MDHEN, CDR2 SYDVKM. This CDR3 is 16 amino acids long. The trim removed 6 bases at V and 2 bases at J, leaving 8 bases unmatched. The CDR3 sequence: CASSVHGTSATDTQYF. In nucleotides, the CDR3 is TGTGCCAGCAGCGTGCACGGGACTAGCGCCACAGATACGCAGTATTTT.

Here the CDR3 reads CASSLNQGNNSPLHF. The DNA for the CDR3 is TGTGCCAGCAGCTTAAATCAGGGGAATAATTCACCCCTCCACTTT. This chain joins TRBV7-2 and TRBJ1-6; D is possibly TRBD1 (6 bases). Trimming removed 2 bases at V and 5 bases at J, with 10 bases between. Germline lookup yields CDR1 SGHTA and CDR2 FQGNSA. The length of the CDR3 is 15 residues.

The J gene is TRBJ2-1, the V gene TRBV6-2 or TRBV6-3, with D unclear. The germline V and J ends were trimmed by 2 bases and 5 bases, with 7 bases remaining between them. In germline, CDR1 is MNHEY, CDR2 SVGEGT. The CDR3 is made up of 13 amino acids. The CDR3 bases are TGTGCCAGCAGTTACGGCGGAAACAATGAGCAGTTCTTC. Translation gives CASSYGGNNEQFF.